A single sample is the source of the 20 T cell receptor beta chains below, sequenced in a study of blood T cell repertoires in COVID-19. Produced via immunoSEQ multiplex PCR; TCRdb's table is partial and in-frame only. The sample has 280,000 or so clones, 70% to 90% seen once. Sequencing was done on a sample of peripheral blood. These receptors were taken from a woman aged 60-75 years with acute or convalescent COVID-19.

The CDR3 nucleotides read TGTGCCAGCAGTGAAGGAGGTAGCAATCAGCCCCAGCATTTT. Its protein product is CASSEGGSNQPQHF. The J gene is TRBJ1-5, the V gene TRBV6-1; D remains ambiguous. The CDR3 runs to 14 residues. The germline gives CDR1 MNHNS, CDR2 SASEGT. Trimming took 1 base from V and 0 from J, leaving 4 bases between them.

The chain couples TRBV5-6 to TRBJ1-2, with 10 bases fitting TRBD1. In germline, CDR1 is SGHDT, CDR2 YYEEEE. The CDR3 length is 16 residues. J lost 6 bases, V lost 4 bases, and 12 bases had no gene match. CDR3 loop: CASSPSGQGEIHGYTF. As DNA, the CDR3 is TGTGCCAGCAGCCCATCCGGACAGGGGGAAATACATGGCTACACCTTC.

The chain combines TRBV9 with TRBJ2-7; 15 nucleotides align to TRBD2. The V and J ends lost 0 bases and 5 bases, in that order; junction bases with no gene match: 6. This CDR3 has 17 amino acids. Germline CDR1 SGDLS, CDR2 YYNGEE. Here the CDR3 DNA reads TGTGCCAGCAGCGTAGGGACTAGCGGGAGGGCCGAGGACGAGCAGTACTTC. Translation: CASSVGTSGRAEDEQYF.

V gene TRBV27 combines with J gene TRBJ2-7; TRBD1 aligns across 7 bases. V lost 5 bases to trimming and J lost 4 bases; unmatched junction nucleotides: 2. This CDR3 spans 12 amino acids. Germline lookup yields CDR1 MNHEY and CDR2 SMNVEV (reference sequence). CDR3 DNA sequence: TGTGCCAGCAGTATACAGGGGTACGAGCAGTACTTC. Protein product: CASSIQGYEQYF.

The chain joins TRBV7-2 to TRBJ2-7; 11 nucleotides match TRBD1. The V and J ends lost 4 bases and 6 bases, in that order; junction bases with no gene match: 5. The CDR3 runs to 14 residues. The germline CDR1 and CDR2 sequences are SGHTA and FQGNSA. In DNA, the CDR3 is TGTGCCAGCAGCTCGGACAGGGGGCGGATCGAGCAGTACTTC. Its protein is CASSSDRGRIEQYF.

The J gene is TRBJ1-5, the V gene TRBV6-1; D perhaps matches TRBD1 (5 bases). CDR3 length: 17 amino acids. Trimming took 4 bases from V and 0 from J, leaving 16 bases between them. Germline assignment: CDR1 MNHNS and CDR2 SASEGT. CDR3 region: CASSGGRGAYSNQPQHF. In DNA form, the CDR3 reads TGTGCCAGCAGTGGGGGGAGGGGCGCTTATAGCAATCAGCCCCAGCATTTT.

This sequence joins TRBV4-3 and TRBJ2-7; maybe TRBD1 (5 bases). The CDR3 consists of 17 residues. Germline lookup yields CDR1 LGHNA and CDR2 YSLEER. Trimming stripped 0 bases from V and 3 bases from J, with 18 bases between. CDR3 in amino acids: CASSQEFQGASGYEQYF. In DNA form, the CDR3 reads TGCGCCAGCAGCCAAGAGTTTCAGGGCGCCTCGGGCTACGAGCAGTACTTC.

The chain uses TRBV5-6 and TRBJ2-1, with a tentative D call TRBD1 (5 bases). V lost 4 bases, J lost 5 bases, and 7 bases lay in between. The CDR3 extends over 12 amino acids. Per germline, CDR1 SGHDT and CDR2 YYEEEE. The CDR3 region has the DNA TGTGCCAGCAGCACGGACAACAATGAGCAGTTCTTC. Amino acids: CASSTDNNEQFF.

This rearrangement joins TRBV5-1 to TRBJ1-2; TRBD1 agrees at 7 bases. The germline V gene has CDR1 SGHRS and CDR2 YFSETQ. After removal of 0 bases from V and 2 bases from J, the junction contained 4 bases not matched to a gene. The length of the CDR3 is 15 residues. DNA for the CDR3: TGCGCCAGCAGCTTGGTTCCGGGACAGAACTATGGCTACACCTTC. Encoded protein: CASSLVPGQNYGYTF.

Comments on this clone: One end of the junction does not line up with germline, which may come from a read error. The gene calls are TRBV7-9 and TRBJ2-1; 10 bases map to TRBD2. This CDR3 has 15 residues. Germline V gene lookup returns CDR1 SEHNR and CDR2 FQNEAQ (reference sequence). CDR3 in DNA: TGTGCCAGCACCTTAACTAGCGGGGACTTCAATGAGCAGTTCTTC. Protein product: CASTLTSGDFNEQFF. The full variable domain, in which reference TRBV7-9 and TRBJ2-1 provide the parts outside the CDR3, is DTGVSQNPRHKITKRGQNVTFRCDPISEHNRLYWYRQTLGQGPEFLTYFQNEAQLEKSRLLSDRFSAERPKGSFSTLEIQRTEQGDSAMYLCASTLTSGDFNEQFFGPGTRLTVL.

This chain joins TRBV27 and TRBJ1-6, with 7 nucleotides matching TRBD1. Per the germline V gene, CDR1 is MNHEY and CDR2 is SMNVEV (reference sequence). J lost 7 bases, V lost 7 bases, and 7 bases had no gene match. The CDR3 loop spans 14 amino acids. In nucleotides, the CDR3 is TGTGCCAGCACCGGGGGACAGAGGAATTCACCCCTCCACTTT. It specifies CASTGGQRNSPLHF.

The chain recombines TRBV7-3 with TRBJ2-3; TRBD1 might be the D (6 bases). V lost 5 bases and J 0 bases, leaving 15 bases between the germline ends. CDR3 length equals 16 residues. The germline gives CDR1 SGHTA, CDR2 FQGTGA. CDR3 sequence: CASSVPWGPSTDTQYF. The DNA for the CDR3 is TGTGCCAGCAGCGTCCCTTGGGGGCCGAGCACAGATACGCAGTATTTT.

This chain uses TRBV6-6 with TRBJ2-7; 9 bases agree with TRBD1. CDR3 length: 16 residues. After removal of 0 bases from V and 2 bases from J, the junction contained 5 bases not matched to a gene. CDR1 MNHNY and CDR2 SVGAGI come from the germline V gene (reference sequence). The CDR3 sequence is CASSYSTGGLPYEQYF. As DNA, the CDR3 is TGTGCCAGCAGTTACTCGACAGGGGGTTTACCCTACGAGCAGTACTTC.

The chain is built from TRBV28 and TRBJ1-2; D is perhaps TRBD1 (6 bases). The germline CDR1 and CDR2 sequences are MDHEN and SYDVKM. The CDR3 consists of 13 residues. The ends were cut back, 6 bases at V and 5 bases at J, with 13 bases in the middle. CDR3: CASSPSQGYGYTF. CDR3 DNA: TGTGCCAGCAGCCCTTCTCAGGGGTATGGCTACACCTTC.

The chain couples TRBV19 to TRBJ2-7, with 9 bases lining up with TRBD2. Trimming cost V 11 bases and J 6 bases; bases outside gene matches: 5. The CDR3 is made up of 11 amino acids. Germline V gives CDR1 LNHDA, CDR2 SQIVND (reference sequence). CDR3 DNA: TGTGCCGGGGGACTAGCTAGCGAGCAGTACTTC. Translation: CAGGLASEQYF.

This clone came up once. The chain recombines TRBV6-6 with TRBJ1-2; 9 nucleotides agree with TRBD1. The CDR3 runs to 13 residues. Germline V gene lookup returns CDR1 MNHNY and CDR2 SVGAGI (reference sequence). J gave up 5 bases and V 6 bases, and 4 bases lay outside the gene matches. CDR3 protein: CASRGGQGYGYTF. DNA of the CDR3: TGTGCCAGCAGGGGTGGACAGGGGTATGGCTACACCTTC.

Written as DNA, the CDR3 is TGCGCCAGCAGCGATAAAACAGGGGGCGGTGAGCAGTTCTTC. Protein sequence: CASSDKTGGGEQFF. The chain carries TRBV4-3 and TRBJ2-1; 9 nucleotides align to TRBD1. Germline values: CDR1 LGHNA, CDR2 YSLEER. The CDR3 length is 14 residues. The V segment lost 5 bases and the J segment 9 bases; nucleotides outside the gene matches: 8.

The chain has TRBV10-3 and TRBJ2-3, with D tentatively TRBD1 (5 bases). CDR1 is ENHRY and CDR2 is SYGVKD in the germline V gene. V was clipped by 0 bases and J by 2 bases, with 6 bases between them. CDR3 length: 14 residues. The CDR3 nucleotides are TGTGCCATCAGTGAGTCGGACATCACAGATACGCAGTATTTT. This translates into CAISESDITDTQYF.

The chain joins TRBV29-1 to TRBJ2-1; 10 bases align to TRBD2. The CDR3 is 14 residues long. Germline assignment: CDR1 SQVTM and CDR2 ANQGSEA. Trimming cost V 2 bases and J 8 bases; bases outside gene matches: 6. The CDR3 nucleotides are TGCAGCGTTGAAAAAAGCGGGAGGGCGCATGAGCAGTTCTTC. Its protein is CSVEKSGRAHEQFF.

J is TRBJ2-1 and V is TRBV7-8, with a possible D match to TRBD1 (6 bases). The CDR3 is 14 amino acids. Trimming shortened V by 0 bases and J by 9 bases, and 12 bases separated the two germline ends. Germline loops: CDR1 SGHVS, CDR2 FQNEAQ. The CDR3 spells CASSLALRQVEQFF. The DNA for the CDR3 is TGTGCCAGCAGCTTAGCCCTGAGACAGGTTGAGCAGTTCTTC. Complete variable domain (other parts from reference TRBV7-8 and TRBJ2-1): GAGVSQSPRYKVAKRGQDVALRCDPISGHVSLFWYQQALGQGPEFLTYFQNEAQLDKSGLPSDRFFAERPEGSVSTLKIQRTQQEDSAVYLCASSLALRQVEQFFGPGTRLTVL.